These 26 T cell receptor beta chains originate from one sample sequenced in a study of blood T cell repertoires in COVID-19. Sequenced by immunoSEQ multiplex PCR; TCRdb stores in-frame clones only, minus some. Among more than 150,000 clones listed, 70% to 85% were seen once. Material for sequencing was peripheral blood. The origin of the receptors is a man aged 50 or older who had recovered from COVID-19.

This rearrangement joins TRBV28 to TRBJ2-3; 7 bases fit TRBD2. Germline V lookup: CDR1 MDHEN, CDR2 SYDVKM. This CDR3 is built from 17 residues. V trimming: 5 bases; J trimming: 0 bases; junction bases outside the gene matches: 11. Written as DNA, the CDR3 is TGTGCCAGCAGTCTTCCCTTAAGCGGGACTAGCACAGATACGCAGTATTTT. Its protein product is CASSLPLSGTSTDTQYF.

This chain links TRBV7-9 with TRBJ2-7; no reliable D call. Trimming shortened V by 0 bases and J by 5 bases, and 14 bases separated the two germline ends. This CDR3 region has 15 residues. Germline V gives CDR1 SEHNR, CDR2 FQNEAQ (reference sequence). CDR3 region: CASSLALEHFDEQYF. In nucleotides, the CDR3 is TGTGCCAGCAGCTTAGCGCTGGAGCACTTCGACGAGCAGTACTTC.

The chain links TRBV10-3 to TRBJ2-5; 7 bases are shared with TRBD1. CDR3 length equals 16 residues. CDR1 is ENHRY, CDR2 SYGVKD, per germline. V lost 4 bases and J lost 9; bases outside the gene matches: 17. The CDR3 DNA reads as TGTGCCATCAGTGTGGGCCGAGGGACAGCGCAAGGAGCCCAGTACTTC. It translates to CAISVGRGTAQGAQYF.

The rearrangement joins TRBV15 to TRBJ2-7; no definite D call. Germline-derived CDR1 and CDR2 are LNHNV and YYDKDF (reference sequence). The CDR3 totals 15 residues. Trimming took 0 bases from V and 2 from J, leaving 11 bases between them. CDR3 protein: CATSRDLGSPYEQYF. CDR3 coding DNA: TGTGCCACCAGCAGAGATCTGGGCAGTCCCTACGAGCAGTACTTC. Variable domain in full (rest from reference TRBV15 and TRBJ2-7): DAMVIQNPRYQVTQFGKPVTLSCSQTLNHNVMYWYQQKSSQAPKLLFHYYDKDFNNEADTPDNFQSRRPNTSFCFLDIRSPGLGDTAMYLCATSRDLGSPYEQYFGPGTRLTVT.

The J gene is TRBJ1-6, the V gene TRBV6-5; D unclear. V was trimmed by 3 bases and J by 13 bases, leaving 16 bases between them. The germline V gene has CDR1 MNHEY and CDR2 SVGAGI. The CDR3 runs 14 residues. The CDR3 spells CASSYRENVSPLHF. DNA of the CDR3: TGTGCCAGCAGTTATAGGGAGAACGTATCCCCCCTCCACTTT.

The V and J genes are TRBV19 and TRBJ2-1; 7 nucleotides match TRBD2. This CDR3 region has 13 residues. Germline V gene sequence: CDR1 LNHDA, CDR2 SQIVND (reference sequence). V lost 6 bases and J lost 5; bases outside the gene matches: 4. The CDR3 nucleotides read TGTGCCAGTAGGATCGGGACTAACAATGAGCAGTTCTTC. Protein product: CASRIGTNNEQFF.

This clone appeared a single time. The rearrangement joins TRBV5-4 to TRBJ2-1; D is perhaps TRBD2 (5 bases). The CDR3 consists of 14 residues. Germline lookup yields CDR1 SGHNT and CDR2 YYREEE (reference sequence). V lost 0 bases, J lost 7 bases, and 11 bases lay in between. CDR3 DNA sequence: TGTGCCAGCAGCTTGGGCGTAGGGAGTAATGAGCAGTTCTTC. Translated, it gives CASSLGVGSNEQFF. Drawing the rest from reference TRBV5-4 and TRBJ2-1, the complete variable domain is ETGVTQSPTHLIKTRGQQVTLRCSSQSGHNTVSWYQQALGQGPQFIFQYYREEENGRGNFPPRFSGLQFPNYSSELNVNALELDDSALYLCASSLGVGSNEQFFGPGTRLTVL.

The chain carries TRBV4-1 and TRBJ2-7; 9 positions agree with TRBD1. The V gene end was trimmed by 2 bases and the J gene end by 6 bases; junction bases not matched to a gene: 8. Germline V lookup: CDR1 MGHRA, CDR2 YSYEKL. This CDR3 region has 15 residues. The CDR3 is CASSQLPGQGSEQYF. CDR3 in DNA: TGCGCCAGCAGCCAATTACCGGGACAGGGATCCGAGCAGTACTTC.

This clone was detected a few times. In DNA, the CDR3 is TGTGCCAGCAGTTCCCGGGGACTAGAGCTAGTTGAGACCCAGTACTTC. Protein sequence: CASSSRGLELVETQYF. The V gene is TRBV6-2 or TRBV6-3, the J gene TRBJ2-5, with TRBD2 matching 8 bases. The CDR3 is 16 amino acids. Germline CDR1 reads MNHEY; CDR2 reads SVGEGT. V lost 4 bases, J lost 5 bases, and 12 bases stayed unmatched.

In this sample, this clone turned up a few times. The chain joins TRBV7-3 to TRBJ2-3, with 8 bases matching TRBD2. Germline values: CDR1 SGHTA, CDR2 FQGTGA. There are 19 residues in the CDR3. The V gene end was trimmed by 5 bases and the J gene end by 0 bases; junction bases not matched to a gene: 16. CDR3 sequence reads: CASSPMGRTSSTSTDTQYF. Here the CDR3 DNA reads TGTGCCAGCAGCCCAATGGGTCGGACTAGCAGTACTAGCACAGATACGCAGTATTTT.

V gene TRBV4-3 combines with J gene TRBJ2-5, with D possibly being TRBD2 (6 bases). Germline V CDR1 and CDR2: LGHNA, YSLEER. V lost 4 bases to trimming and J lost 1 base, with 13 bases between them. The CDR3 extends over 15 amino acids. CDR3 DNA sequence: TGCGCCAGCAGCCGAGAAGCGGGCGCCCAAGAGACCCAGTACTTC. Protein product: CASSREAGAQETQYF.

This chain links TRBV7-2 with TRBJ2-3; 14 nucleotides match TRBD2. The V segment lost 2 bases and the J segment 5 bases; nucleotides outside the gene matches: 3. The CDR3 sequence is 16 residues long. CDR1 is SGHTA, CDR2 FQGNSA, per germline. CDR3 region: CASSLRLAGGGDTQYF. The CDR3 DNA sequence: TGTGCCAGCAGCTTAAGACTAGCGGGAGGGGGAGATACGCAGTATTTT.

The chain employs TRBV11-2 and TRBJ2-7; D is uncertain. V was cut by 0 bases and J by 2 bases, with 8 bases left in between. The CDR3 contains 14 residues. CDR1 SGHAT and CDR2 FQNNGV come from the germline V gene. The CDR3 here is CASSLDGGAYEQYF. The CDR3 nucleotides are TGTGCCAGCAGCTTAGATGGCGGAGCCTACGAGCAGTACTTC.

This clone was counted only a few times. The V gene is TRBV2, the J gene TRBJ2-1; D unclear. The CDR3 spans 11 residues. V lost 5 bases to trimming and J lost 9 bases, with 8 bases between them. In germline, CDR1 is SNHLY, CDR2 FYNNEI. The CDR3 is CASSRGGEQFF. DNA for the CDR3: TGTGCCAGCAGTAGAGGCGGTGAGCAGTTCTTC.

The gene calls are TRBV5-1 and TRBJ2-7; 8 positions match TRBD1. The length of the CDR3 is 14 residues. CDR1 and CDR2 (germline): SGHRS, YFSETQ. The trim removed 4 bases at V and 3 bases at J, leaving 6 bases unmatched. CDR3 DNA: TGCGCCAGCAGCCTGACAGGGGAAAGCTACGAGCAGTACTTC. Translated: CASSLTGESYEQYF. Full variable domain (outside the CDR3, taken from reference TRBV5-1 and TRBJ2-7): KAGVTQTPRYLIKTRGQQVTLSCSPISGHRSVSWYQQTPGQGLQFLFEYFSETQRNKGNFPGRFSGRQFSNSRSEMNVSTLELGDSALYLCASSLTGESYEQYFGPGTRLTVT.

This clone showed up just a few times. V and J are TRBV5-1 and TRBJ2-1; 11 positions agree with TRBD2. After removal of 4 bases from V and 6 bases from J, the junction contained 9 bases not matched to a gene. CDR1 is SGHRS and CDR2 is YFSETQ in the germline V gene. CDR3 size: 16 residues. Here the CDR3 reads CASSRSGTSGGNEQFF. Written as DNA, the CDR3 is TGCGCCAGCAGCCGCTCCGGGACTAGCGGAGGCAATGAGCAGTTCTTC.

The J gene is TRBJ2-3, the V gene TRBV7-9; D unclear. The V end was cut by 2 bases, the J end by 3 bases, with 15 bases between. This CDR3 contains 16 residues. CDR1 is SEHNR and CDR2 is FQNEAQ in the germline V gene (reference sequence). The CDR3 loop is CASSLRPVKTTDTQYF. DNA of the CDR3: TGTGCCAGCAGCTTAAGGCCCGTCAAGACAACAGATACGCAGTATTTT.

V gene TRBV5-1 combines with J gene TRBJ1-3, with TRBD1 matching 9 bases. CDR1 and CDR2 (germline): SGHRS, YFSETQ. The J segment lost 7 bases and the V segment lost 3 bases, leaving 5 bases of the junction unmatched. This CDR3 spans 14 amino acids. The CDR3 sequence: CASSSGQGSNTIYF. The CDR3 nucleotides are TGCGCCAGCAGCTCAGGACAGGGGTCGAACACCATATATTTT.

The CDR3 loop reads CASSPGGTEAFF. CDR3 DNA: TGTGCCAGTTCTCCGGGAGGCACTGAAGCTTTCTTT. The chain carries TRBV19 and TRBJ1-1; D is unresolved. The CDR3 extends over 12 amino acids. Germline V gene data show CDR1 as LNHDA and CDR2 as SQIVND (reference sequence). The V gene lost 8 bases and the J gene lost 4 bases, with 11 bases spanning the gap. The full variable domain, rest sourced from reference TRBV19 and TRBJ1-1, is DGGITQSPKYLFRKEGQNVTLSCEQNLNHDAMYWYRQDPGQGLRLIYYSQIVNDFQKGDIAEGYSVSREKKESFPLTVTSAQKNPTAFYLCASSPGGTEAFFGQGTRLTVV.

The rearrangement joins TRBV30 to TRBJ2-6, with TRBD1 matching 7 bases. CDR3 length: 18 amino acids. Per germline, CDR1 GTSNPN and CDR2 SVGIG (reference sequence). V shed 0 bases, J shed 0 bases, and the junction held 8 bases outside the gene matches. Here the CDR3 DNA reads TGTGCCTGGAGTGTAGAGGGGGCCCATATCTCTGGGGCCAACGTCCTGACTTTC. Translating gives CAWSVEGAHISGANVLTF.

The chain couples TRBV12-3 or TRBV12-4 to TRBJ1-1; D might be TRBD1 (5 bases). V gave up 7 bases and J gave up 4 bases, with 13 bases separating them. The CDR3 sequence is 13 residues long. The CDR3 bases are TGTGCCAGCAAGGAGGGACGGACCACTGAAGCTTTCTTT. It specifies CASKEGRTTEAFF.

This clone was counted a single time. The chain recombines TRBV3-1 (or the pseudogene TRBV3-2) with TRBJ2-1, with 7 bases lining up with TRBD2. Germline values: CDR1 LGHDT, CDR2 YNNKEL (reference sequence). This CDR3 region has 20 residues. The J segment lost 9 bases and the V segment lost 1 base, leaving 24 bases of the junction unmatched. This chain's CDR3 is CASSQASLHGYSGRGAEQFF. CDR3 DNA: TGTGCCAGCAGCCAAGCTTCTTTGCATGGGTATAGCGGGCGAGGTGCTGAGCAGTTCTTC.

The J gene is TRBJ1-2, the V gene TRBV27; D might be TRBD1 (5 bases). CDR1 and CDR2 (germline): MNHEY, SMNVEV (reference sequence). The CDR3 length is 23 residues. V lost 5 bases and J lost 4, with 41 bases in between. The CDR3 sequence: CASSPSGTPLSLSSGGSLYGYTF. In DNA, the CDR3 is TGTGCCAGCAGTCCCTCCGGCACCCCATTATCCTTGTCCTCGGGGGGAAGTCTCTATGGCTACACCTTC.

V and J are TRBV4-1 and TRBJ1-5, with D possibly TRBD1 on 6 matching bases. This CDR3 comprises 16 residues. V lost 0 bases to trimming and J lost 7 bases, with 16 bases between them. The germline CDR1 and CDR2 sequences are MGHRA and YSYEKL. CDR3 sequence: CASSQETSYRVQPQHF. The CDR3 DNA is TGCGCCAGCAGCCAAGAGACTTCTTACAGGGTCCAGCCCCAGCATTTT.

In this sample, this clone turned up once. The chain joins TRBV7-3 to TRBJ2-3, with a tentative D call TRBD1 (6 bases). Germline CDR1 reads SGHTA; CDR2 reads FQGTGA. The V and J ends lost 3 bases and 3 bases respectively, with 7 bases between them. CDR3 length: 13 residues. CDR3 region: CASSFQGTDTQYF. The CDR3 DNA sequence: TGTGCCAGCAGCTTCCAGGGGACAGATACGCAGTATTTT.

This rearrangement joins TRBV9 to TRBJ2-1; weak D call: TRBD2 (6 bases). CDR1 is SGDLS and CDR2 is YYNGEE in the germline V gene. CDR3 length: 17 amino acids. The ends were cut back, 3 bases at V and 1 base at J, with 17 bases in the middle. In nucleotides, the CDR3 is TGTGCCAGCAGCGGAGACATTAGCGGAAAGTCCTACAATGAGCAGTTCTTC. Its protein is CASSGDISGKSYNEQFF.